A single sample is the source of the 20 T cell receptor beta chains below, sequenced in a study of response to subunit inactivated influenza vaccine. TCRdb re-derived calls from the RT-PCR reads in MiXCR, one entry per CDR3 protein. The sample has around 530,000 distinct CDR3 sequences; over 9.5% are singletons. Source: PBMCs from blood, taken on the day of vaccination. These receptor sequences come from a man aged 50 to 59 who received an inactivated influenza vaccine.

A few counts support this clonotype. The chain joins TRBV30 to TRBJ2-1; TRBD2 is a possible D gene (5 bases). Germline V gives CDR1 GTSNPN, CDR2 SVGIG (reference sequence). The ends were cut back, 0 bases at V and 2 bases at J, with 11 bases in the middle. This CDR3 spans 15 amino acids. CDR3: CAWSVPGSTYNEQFF. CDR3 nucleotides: TGTGCCTGGAGTGTACCTGGGAGTACCTACAATGAGCAGTTCTTC.

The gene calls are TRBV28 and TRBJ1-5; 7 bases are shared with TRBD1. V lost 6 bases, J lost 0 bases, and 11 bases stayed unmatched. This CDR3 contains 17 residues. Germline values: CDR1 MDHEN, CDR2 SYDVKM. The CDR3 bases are TGTGCCAGCAGGCCAGGGGGGGGGTTTAATAGCAATCAGCCCCAGCATTTT. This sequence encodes CASRPGGGFNSNQPQHF.

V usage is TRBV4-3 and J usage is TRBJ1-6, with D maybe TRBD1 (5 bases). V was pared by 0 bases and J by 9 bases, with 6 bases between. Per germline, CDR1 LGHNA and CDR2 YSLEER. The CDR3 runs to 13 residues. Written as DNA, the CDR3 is TGCGCCAGCAGCCAAGATGGGGGTTCACCCCTCCACTTT. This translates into CASSQDGGSPLHF.

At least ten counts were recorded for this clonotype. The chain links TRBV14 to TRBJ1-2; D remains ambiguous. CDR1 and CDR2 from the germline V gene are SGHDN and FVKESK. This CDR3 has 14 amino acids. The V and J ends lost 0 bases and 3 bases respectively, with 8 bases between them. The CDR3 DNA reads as TGTGCCAGCAGCCAAGACAGGTTATACTATGGCTACACCTTC. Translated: CASSQDRLYYGYTF.

CDR3 DNA: TGTGCCAGCAGCTTAGCCCCACAGGGGTCGGGCCAAGAGACCCAGTACTTC. Translating it yields CASSLAPQGSGQETQYF. The chain couples TRBV7-2 to TRBJ2-5; 7 positions match TRBD1. The germline V gene has CDR1 SGHTA and CDR2 FQGNSA. This CDR3 contains 17 residues. J lost 1 base, V lost 0 bases, and 8 bases had no gene match.

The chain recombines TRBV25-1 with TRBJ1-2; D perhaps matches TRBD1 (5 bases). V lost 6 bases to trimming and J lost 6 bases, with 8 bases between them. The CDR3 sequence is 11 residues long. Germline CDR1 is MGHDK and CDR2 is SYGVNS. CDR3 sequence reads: CASSQGDGYTF. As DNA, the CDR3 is TGTGCCAGCAGCCAGGGTGATGGCTACACCTTC.

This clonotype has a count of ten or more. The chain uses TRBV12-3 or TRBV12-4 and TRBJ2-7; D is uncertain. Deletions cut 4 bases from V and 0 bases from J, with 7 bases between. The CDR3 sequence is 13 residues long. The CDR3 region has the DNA TGTGCCAGCAGTTCCTTTGACTCCTACGAGCAGTACTTC. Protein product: CASSSFDSYEQYF.

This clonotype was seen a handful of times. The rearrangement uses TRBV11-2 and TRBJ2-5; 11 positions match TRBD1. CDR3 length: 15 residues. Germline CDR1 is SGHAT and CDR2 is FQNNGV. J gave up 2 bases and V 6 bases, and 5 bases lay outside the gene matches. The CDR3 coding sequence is TGTGCCAGCAGATCCGGGACAGGGGGTCAAGAGACCCAGTACTTC. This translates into CASRSGTGGQETQYF.

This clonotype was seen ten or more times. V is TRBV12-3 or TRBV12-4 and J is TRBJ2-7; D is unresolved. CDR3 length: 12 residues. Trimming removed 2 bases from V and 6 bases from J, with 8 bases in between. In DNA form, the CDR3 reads TGTGCCAGCAGTTTACGTAGGGCCGAGCAGTACTTC. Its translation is CASSLRRAEQYF.

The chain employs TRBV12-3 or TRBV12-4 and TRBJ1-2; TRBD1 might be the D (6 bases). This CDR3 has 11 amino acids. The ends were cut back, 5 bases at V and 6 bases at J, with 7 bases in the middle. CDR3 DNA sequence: TGTGCCAGCAGTCGACAGGATGGCTACACCTTC. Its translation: CASSRQDGYTF.

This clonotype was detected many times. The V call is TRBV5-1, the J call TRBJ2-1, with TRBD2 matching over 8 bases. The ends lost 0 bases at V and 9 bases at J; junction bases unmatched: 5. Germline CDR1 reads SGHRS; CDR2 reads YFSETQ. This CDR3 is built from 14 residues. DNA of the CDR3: TGCGCCAGCAGCTTGGGTAGCGGGATTGGTGAGCAGTTCTTC. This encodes CASSLGSGIGEQFF.

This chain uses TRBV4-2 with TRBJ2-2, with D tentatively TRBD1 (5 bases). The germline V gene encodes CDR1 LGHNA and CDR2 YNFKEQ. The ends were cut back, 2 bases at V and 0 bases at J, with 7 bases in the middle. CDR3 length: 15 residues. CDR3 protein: CASSQRGANTGELFF. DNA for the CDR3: TGTGCCAGCAGCCAAAGGGGCGCGAACACCGGGGAGCTGTTTTTT.

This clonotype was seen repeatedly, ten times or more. The CDR3 DNA reads TGTGCCAGCAGTTTGGTACTAGCGGGGGCCAGGGGTCGTAACATTCAGTACTTC. It yields the protein CASSLVLAGARGRNIQYF. The rearrangement joins TRBV28 to TRBJ2-4, with 11 bases fitting TRBD2. The ends lost 3 bases at V and 7 bases at J; junction bases unmatched: 14. The germline gives CDR1 MDHEN, CDR2 SYDVKM. The CDR3 sequence is 18 residues long.

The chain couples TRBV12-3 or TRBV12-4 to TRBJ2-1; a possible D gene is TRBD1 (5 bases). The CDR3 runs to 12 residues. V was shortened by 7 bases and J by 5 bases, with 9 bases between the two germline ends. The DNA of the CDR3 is TGTGCCAGCACAGACAGAAACAATGAGCAGTTCTTC. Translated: CASTDRNNEQFF.

This chain's CDR3 is CSARANSASSYNEQFF. The CDR3 DNA reads TGCAGTGCTAGGGCAAATAGCGCAAGCTCCTACAATGAGCAGTTCTTC. The rearrangement links TRBV20-1 to TRBJ2-1; D possibly corresponds to TRBD2 (5 bases). Trimming left V 3 bases short and J 0 bases short, with 15 bases between. The CDR3 contains 16 residues. The germline CDR1 and CDR2 sequences are DFQATT and SNEGSKA (reference sequence).

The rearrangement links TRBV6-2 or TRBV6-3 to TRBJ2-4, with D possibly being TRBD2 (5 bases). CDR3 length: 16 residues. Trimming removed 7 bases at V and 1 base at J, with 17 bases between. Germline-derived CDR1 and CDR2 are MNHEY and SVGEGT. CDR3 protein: CASKKGAGLAKNIQYF. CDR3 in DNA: TGTGCCAGCAAAAAGGGTGCGGGCCTCGCCAAAAACATTCAGTACTTC.

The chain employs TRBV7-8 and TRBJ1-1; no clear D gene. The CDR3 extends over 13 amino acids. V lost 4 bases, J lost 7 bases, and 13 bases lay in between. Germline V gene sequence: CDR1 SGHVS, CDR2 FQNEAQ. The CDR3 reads CASSYMGMGEAFF. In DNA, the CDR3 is TGTGCCAGCAGCTATATGGGCATGGGTGAAGCTTTCTTT.

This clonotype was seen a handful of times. CDR3 DNA: TGTGCCAGCAGTTTTGCAGGGGCACAAGAGACCCAGTACTTC. Translating it yields CASSFAGAQETQYF. This sequence joins TRBV12-3 or TRBV12-4 and TRBJ2-5, with D possibly matching TRBD1 (6 bases). V lost 3 bases to trimming and J lost 2 bases, with 10 bases between them. This CDR3 is 14 amino acids long.

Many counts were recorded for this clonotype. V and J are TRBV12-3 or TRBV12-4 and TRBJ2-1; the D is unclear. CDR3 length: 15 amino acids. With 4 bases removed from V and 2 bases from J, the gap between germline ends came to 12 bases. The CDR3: CASSSLSLAYNEQFF. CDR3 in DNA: TGTGCCAGCAGTTCCCTGTCGCTCGCCTACAATGAGCAGTTCTTC.

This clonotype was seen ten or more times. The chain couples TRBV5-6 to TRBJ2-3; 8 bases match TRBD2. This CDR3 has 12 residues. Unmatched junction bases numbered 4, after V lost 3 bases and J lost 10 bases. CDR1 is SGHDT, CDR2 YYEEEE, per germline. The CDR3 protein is CASSWGREAQYF. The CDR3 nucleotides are TGTGCCAGCAGCTGGGGGCGGGAGGCGCAGTATTTT.